This T cell receptor (beta chain) was sequenced during a study of blood T cell repertoires in COVID-19. Seattle patients were enrolled while actively infected and followed longitudinally. TCRdb keeps only in-frame clones here, not all; method: immunoSEQ multiplex PCR. The sample records 150,000 to 190,000 clones, 80% to 90% being singletons. V lost 5 bases to trimming and J lost 0 bases; unmatched junction nucleotides: 4. This CDR3 has 14 amino acids. Germline values: CDR1 MNHEY, CDR2 SVGEGT. This clone was seen more than once but under ten times. V is TRBV6-2 or TRBV6-3 and J is TRBJ2-7, with TRBD2 matching over 7 bases. Sequenced material: peripheral blood. The sequence was collected from a woman aged 55-70 years with COVID-19, enrolled during active disease. This CDR3 is CASSTGDYSYEQYF. As DNA, the CDR3 is TGTGCCAGCAGTACTGGGGACTACTCCTACGAGCAGTACTTC.